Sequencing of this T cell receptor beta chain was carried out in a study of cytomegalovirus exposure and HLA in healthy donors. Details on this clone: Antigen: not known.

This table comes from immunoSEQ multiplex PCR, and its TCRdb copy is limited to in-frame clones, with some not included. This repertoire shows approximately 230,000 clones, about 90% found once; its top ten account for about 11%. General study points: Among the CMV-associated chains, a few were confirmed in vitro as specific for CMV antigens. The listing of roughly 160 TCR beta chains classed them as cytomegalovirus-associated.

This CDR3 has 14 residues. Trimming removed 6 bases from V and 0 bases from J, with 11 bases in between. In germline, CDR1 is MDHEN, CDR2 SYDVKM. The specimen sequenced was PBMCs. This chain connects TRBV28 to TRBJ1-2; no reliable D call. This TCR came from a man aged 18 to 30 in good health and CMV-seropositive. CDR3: CASRVGEPNYGYTF. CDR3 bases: TGTGCCAGCAGGGTAGGTGAACCTAACTATGGCTACACCTTC.